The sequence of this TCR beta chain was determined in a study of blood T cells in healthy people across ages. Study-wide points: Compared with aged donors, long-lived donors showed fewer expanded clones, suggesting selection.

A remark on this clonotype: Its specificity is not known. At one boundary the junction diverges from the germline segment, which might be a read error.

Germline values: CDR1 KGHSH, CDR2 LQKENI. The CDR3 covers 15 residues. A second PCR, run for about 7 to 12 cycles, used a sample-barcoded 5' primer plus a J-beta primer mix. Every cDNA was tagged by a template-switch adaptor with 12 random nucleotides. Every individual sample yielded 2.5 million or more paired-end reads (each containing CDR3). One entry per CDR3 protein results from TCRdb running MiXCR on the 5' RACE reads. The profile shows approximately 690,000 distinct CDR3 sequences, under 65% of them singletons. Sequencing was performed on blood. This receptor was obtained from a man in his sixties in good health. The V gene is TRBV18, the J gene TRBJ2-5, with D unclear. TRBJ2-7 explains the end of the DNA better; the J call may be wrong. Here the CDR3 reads CASSPQESPLGEQYF. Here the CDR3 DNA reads TGTGCCAGCTCCCCACAAGAAAGCCCCTTAGGCGAGCAGTACTTC.